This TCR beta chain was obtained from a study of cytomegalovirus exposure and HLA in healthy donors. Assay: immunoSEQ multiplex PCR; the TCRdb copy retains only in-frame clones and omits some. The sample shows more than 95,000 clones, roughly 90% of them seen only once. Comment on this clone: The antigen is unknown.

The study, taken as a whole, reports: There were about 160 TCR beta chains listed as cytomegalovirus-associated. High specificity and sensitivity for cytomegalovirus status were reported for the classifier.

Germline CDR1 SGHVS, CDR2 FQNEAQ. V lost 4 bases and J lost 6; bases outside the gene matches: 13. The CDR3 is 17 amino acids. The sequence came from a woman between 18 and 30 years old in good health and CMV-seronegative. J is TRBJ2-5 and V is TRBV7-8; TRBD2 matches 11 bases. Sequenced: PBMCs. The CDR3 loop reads CASSYNSYTSGSKTQYF. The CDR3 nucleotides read TGTGCCAGCAGCTATAACAGTTACACTAGCGGGAGTAAGACCCAGTACTTC. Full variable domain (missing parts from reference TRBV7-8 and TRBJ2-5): GAGVSQSPRYKVAKRGQDVALRCDPISGHVSLFWYQQALGQGPEFLTYFQNEAQLDKSGLPSDRFFAERPEGSVSTLKIQRTQQEDSAVYLCASSYNSYTSGSKTQYFGPGTRLLVL.